This T cell receptor beta chain was observed in a study of T cell changes during pregnancy in multiple sclerosis. The CDR3 sequence is 14 residues long. Trimming removed 8 bases from V and 4 bases from J; junction bases left unmatched: 7. The germline V gene has CDR1 MNHNY and CDR2 SVGAGI (reference sequence). Sequencing used immunoSEQ multiplex PCR; TCRdb keeps in-frame clones, though not all of them. Among about 58,000 clones, roughly nine tenths were seen once, and the ten largest hold approximately 0.45%. In its sample, this clone was seen a few times. The sequences come from CD4+ T cells from peripheral blood mononuclear cells, collected after pregnancy. V usage is TRBV6-6 and J usage is TRBJ2-2, with 7 nucleotides matching TRBD2. The sequence derives from a female donor in good health, enrolled as a control in a pregnancy study. Here the CDR3 DNA reads TGTGCCAGCGGGAACGGGGGGAGCACCGGGGAGCTGTTTTTT. This sequence encodes CASGNGGSTGELFF.